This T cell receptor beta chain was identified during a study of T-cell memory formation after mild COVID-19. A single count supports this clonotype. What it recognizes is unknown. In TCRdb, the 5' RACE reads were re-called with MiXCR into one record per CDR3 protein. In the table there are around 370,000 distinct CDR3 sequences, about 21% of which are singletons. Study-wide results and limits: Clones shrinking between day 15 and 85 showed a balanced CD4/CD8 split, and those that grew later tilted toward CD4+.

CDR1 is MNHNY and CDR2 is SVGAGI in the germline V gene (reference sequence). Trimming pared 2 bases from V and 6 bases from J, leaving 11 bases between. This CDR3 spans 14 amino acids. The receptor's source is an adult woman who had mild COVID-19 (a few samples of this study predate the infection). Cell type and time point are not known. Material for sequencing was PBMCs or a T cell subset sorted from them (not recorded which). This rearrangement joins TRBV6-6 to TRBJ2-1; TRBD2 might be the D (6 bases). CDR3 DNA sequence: TGTGCCAGCAGTTACCGCGGGGTTCCCAATGAGCAGTTCTTC. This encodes CASSYRGVPNEQFF.